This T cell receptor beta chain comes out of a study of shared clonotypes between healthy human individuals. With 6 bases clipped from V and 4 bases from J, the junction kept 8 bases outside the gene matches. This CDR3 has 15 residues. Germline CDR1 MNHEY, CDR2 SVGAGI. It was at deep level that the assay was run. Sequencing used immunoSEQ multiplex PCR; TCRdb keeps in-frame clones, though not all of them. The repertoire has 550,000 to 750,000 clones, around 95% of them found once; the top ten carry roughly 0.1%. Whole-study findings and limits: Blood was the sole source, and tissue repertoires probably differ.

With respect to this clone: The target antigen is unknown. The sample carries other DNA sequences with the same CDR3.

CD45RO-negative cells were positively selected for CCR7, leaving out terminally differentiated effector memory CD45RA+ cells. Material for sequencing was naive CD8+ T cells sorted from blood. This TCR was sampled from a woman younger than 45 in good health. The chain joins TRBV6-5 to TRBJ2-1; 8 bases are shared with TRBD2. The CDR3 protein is CASSPGLAQYNEQFF. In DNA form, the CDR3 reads TGTGCCAGCAGCCCTGGACTAGCACAGTACAATGAGCAGTTCTTC.